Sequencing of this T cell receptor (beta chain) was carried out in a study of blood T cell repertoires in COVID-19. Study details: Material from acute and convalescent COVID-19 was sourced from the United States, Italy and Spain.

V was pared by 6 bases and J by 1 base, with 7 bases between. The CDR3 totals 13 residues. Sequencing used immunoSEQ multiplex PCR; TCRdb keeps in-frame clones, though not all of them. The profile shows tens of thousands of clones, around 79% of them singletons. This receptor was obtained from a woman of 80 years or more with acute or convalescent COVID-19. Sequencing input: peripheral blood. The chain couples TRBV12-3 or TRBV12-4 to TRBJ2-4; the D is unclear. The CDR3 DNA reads TGTGCCAGCAGCCCCGAGGCCAAAAACATTCAGTACTTC. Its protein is CASSPEAKNIQYF.